The T cell receptor beta chain described here comes from a study of blood T cell repertoires in COVID-19. Overall study context: Whether acute or convalescent, the COVID-19 samples came from the United States, Italy and Spain. PBMCs, B-cell-depleted T cells, or T cells provided the cDNA or gDNA that made up the material.

Authors' methods: Estimated nucleated cell counts came from reference gene primer amplification. Only in-frame clones appear in the TCRdb table, and some are missing; sequencing was by immunoSEQ multiplex PCR. V, J and clone size are taken as reported in that table, and D and trimming were inferred from the DNA itself. The table includes some 220,000 clones, around 81% detected once. V lost 0 bases, J lost 3 bases, and 8 bases lay in between. CDR3 size: 14 residues. In germline, CDR1 is SEHNR, CDR2 FQNEAQ (reference sequence). The source material was peripheral blood. This sequence originates from a human donor in a cohort sampled during active COVID-19. The chain joins TRBV7-9 to TRBJ1-2; maybe TRBD1 (6 bases). CDR3 protein: CASSLAGQHYGYTF. The CDR3 nucleotides are TGTGCCAGCAGCTTAGCGGGACAACACTATGGCTACACCTTC.